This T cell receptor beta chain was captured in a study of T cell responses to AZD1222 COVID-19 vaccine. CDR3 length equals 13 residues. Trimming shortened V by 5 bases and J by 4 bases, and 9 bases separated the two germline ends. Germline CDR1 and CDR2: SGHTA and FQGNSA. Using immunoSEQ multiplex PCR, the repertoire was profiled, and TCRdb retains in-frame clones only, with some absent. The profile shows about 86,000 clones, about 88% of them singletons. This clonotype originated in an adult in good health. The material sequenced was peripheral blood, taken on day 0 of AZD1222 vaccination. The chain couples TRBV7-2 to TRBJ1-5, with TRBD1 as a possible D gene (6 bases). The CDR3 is CASSIDRNQPQHF. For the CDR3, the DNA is TGTGCCAGCAGCATAGACAGGAATCAGCCCCAGCATTTT.